This TCR beta chain was sequenced during a study of regulatory T cells in long-lasting Graves disease. Points from the study as a whole: TRBV28, TRBJ1-2 and TRBJ2-5 were segments that persistent disease favored.

Many counts were recorded for this clonotype. The antigen remains undetermined. This CDR3 spans 14 amino acids. Germline V gene lookup returns CDR1 SNHLY and CDR2 FYNNEI. Trimming left V 3 bases short and J 5 bases short, with 14 bases between. Arm-PCR of CDR3 regions and iRepertoire HTBI primers were the basis on which TCR beta libraries were built. Under the authors' procedure: Sample data revealed approximately 62 TRBV and 12 to 15 TRBJ segments. TCRdb processed the multiplex PCR reads anew with MiXCR; each CDR3 protein has one entry. TCRdb, not the original authors, processed these V and J calls. The table has more than 650,000 distinct CDR3 sequences, 30% seen once. The sample's time point: persistent/refractory GD, antithyroid drugs over 5 years with positive TRAb. PBMCs were the source of the RNA used for TCR sequencing.

Sequenced material: peripheral blood mononuclear cells (PBMCs), taken when the disease was refractory, from a patient treated with antithyroid drugs. The gene calls are TRBV2 and TRBJ2-7; D is ambiguous. This receptor was obtained from a female donor with Graves disease. The CDR3 loop reads CASSETLGWDEQYF. The CDR3 DNA sequence: TGTGCCAGCAGTGAGACGCTGGGGTGGGACGAGCAGTACTTC. The full variable domain, in which reference TRBV2 and TRBJ2-7 provide the parts outside the CDR3, is EPEVTQTPSHQVTQMGQEVILRCVPISNHLYFYWYRQILGQKVEFLVSFYNNEISEKSEIFDDQFSVERPDGSNFTLKIRSTKLEDSAMYFCASSETLGWDEQYFGPGTRLTVT.